This entry lists 3 T cell receptor gamma chains sequenced from one sample in a study of gamma-delta chains in newborns, infants, children. TCRdb made new clone calls on the reads using CATT. The sample records approximately 770 gamma-chain clones, roughly 2.5% being singletons. The specimen was blood. These receptors were taken from a child who was a newborn, infant or young child, either healthy, febrile or measles-vaccinated (not recorded which).

This clone was counted only a few times. A much larger clone lies a single base off, so this may be a read error. The chain employs TRGV3 and TRGJP1. The CDR3 loop spans 15 amino acids. V trimming: 3 bases; J trimming: 5 bases; junction bases outside the gene matches: 9. Germline-derived CDR1 and CDR2 are VTNTFY and YDVSTARD (reference sequence). CDR3 nucleotide sequence: TGTGCCACCTGGGACGGGCGGGTTACTGGTTGGTTCAAGATATTT. It encodes CATWDGRVTGWFKIF.

Note on this clone: This likely reflects a read error, since a far larger clone is one base away. The chain recombines TRGV4 with TRGJ1 or TRGJ2. Germline CDR1 reads EGSTGY; CDR2 reads YDSYTSSV. The CDR3 runs 10 residues. CDR3 in amino acids: CAAWYYKKLF. In DNA, the CDR3 is TGTGCCGCCTGGTATTATAAGAAACTCTTT.

This clone has just a few counts. Translating this DNA gives a protein that differs at residue 6 from the TCRdb one, which belongs to a much larger clone; a read error is likely, and the protein shown is this translation. The chain employs TRGV9 and TRGJP. The junction had 3 bases not matched to a gene; V was cut back by 3 bases and J by 4 bases. This CDR3 region has 16 residues. CDR1 is GITISATS and CDR2 is ISYDGTV in the germline V gene (reference sequence). The CDR3 here is CALWESQELGKKIKVF. In DNA form, the CDR3 reads TGTGCCTTGTGGGAGTCTCAAGAGTTGGGCAAAAAAATCAAGGTATTT.